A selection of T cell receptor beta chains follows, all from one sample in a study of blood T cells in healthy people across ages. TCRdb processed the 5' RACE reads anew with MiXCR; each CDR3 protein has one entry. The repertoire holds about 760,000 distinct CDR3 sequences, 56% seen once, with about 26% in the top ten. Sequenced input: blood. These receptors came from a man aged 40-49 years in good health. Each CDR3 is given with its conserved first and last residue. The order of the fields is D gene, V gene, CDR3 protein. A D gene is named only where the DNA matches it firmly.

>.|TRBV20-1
CSASSSWVSRSYNEQFF
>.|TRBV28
CASSSPTDEQFF
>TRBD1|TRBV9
CASSPRFDRDAHSPLHF
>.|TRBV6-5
CASSIRGGGETQYF
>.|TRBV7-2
CASSAEIRRGTDTQYF
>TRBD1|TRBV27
CASSQRQGTINYGYTF
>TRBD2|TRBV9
CASSVEGTSWITDTQYF
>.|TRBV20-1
CSSPDETDTQYF
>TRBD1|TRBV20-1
CSARDGTGIYEQYF
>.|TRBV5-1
CASSLIGSADTQYF
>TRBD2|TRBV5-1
CASSFGFTSGKTYEQYF
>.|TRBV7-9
CASSPAQGDNSYEQYF
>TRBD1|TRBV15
CATSRDGQAGQHF
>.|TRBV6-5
CASSTLAGVGSPLHF
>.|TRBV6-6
CASSWTEDNYGYTF
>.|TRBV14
CASGQERTTNIQYF
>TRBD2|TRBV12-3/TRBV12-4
CASSQSAGGELKQFF
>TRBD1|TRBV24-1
CATSGDSHTDTQYF
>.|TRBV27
CASSLPGLGSPLHF
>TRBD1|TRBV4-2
CASSQATGTGNYGYTF
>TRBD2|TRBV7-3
CASSLGTSGKKTQYF
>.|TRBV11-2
CACNWAGVTETQYF
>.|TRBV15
CATCDLRDTRYNEQFF
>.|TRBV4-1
CASSHSVPQVSGELFF